The next 9 T cell receptor beta chains were all read from a single sample in a study of a mutant IDH1 vaccine in newly diagnosed glioma. Time point in this sample: baseline, week 1 (first vaccination visit). Treatment reported: pre-vaccination baseline after standard-of-care therapy. TCRdb's table, derived via immunoSEQ multiplex PCR, lists solely in-frame clones and lacks some. This table has more than 20,000 clones, just over 90% appearing once. This specimen was PBMCs, taken from a glioma patient treated with radiotherapy, temozolomide or both. The receptors here all came from a man younger than 45 with glioma.

V and J are TRBV4-2 and TRBJ2-1; TRBD2 matches at 11 bases. V lost 2 bases, J lost 0 bases, and 0 bases stayed unmatched. Germline values: CDR1 LGHNA, CDR2 YNFKEQ. The CDR3 runs to 16 residues. CDR3 DNA sequence: TGTGCCAGCAGCCAACTAGCGGGAGGCTCCTACAATGAGCAGTTCTTC. Residues: CASSQLAGGSYNEQFF.

The chain uses TRBV5-6 and TRBJ2-5; weak D call: TRBD1 (6 bases). The assigned J gene may be wrong: the sequence end matches TRBJ2-7 better. Germline lookup yields CDR1 SGHDT and CDR2 YYEEEE. The CDR3 has 14 amino acids. The CDR3 DNA sequence: TGTGCCAGCAGCTTCGGCAGGGGCTCCTACGAGCAGTACTTC. It specifies CASSFGRGSYEQYF.

This sequence joins TRBV10-1 and TRBJ2-3; D possibly corresponds to TRBD2 (6 bases). The V gene lost 4 bases and the J gene lost 8 bases, with 13 bases spanning the gap. The CDR3 runs 13 residues. CDR1 is WNHNN and CDR2 is SYGVQD in the germline V gene (reference sequence). The CDR3 region is CASSVGLLGTQYF. CDR3 coding DNA: TGCGCCAGCAGTGTGGGACTCCTAGGTACGCAGTATTTT.

This chain connects TRBV5-1 to TRBJ2-7; 11 positions match TRBD1. This CDR3 comprises 18 residues. V shed 2 bases, J shed 3 bases, and the junction held 13 bases outside the gene matches. CDR1 is SGHRS and CDR2 is YFSETQ in the germline V gene. Here the CDR3 reads CASSFRTGTGGPFYEQYF. CDR3 sequence (DNA): TGCGCCAGCAGCTTCCGAACCGGGACAGGGGGGCCCTTCTACGAGCAGTACTTC. The variable domain in full, completed from reference TRBV5-1 and TRBJ2-7, reads KAGVTQTPRYLIKTRGQQVTLSCSPISGHRSVSWYQQTPGQGLQFLFEYFSETQRNKGNFPGRFSGRQFSNSRSEMNVSTLELGDSALYLCASSFRTGTGGPFYEQYFGPGTRLTVT.

The chain couples TRBV7-8 to TRBJ1-5; 8 nucleotides match TRBD1. Germline trimming cut 3 bases from V and 5 bases from J; bases unmatched to any gene: 6. Germline values: CDR1 SGHVS, CDR2 FQNEAQ. The CDR3 is 15 residues long. The CDR3: CASSLTGTGYQPQHF. CDR3 nucleotide sequence: TGTGCCAGCAGCTTGACCGGGACAGGATATCAGCCCCAGCATTTT.

This chain links TRBV7-8 with TRBJ2-1; 9 bases align to TRBD1. CDR3 size: 14 residues. Germline trimming cut 6 bases from V and 9 bases from J; bases unmatched to any gene: 9. Germline V CDR1 and CDR2: SGHVS, FQNEAQ. The CDR3 DNA is TGTGCCAGCAGTCCCGGGACAGGGTTGGGTGAGCAGTTCTTC. This codes for CASSPGTGLGEQFF.

J is TRBJ1-1 and V is TRBV5-4; TRBD1 matches at 9 bases. Per germline, CDR1 SGHNT and CDR2 YYREEE (reference sequence). V was pared by 4 bases and J by 11 bases, with 9 bases of the junction left unmatched. This CDR3 is 13 amino acids long. The CDR3 nucleotides read TGTGCCAGCAGCACGCCGGGACAGGGAGACGCTTTCTTT. Translated, it gives CASSTPGQGDAFF. Complete variable domain (other parts from reference TRBV5-4 and TRBJ1-1): ETGVTQSPTHLIKTRGQQVTLRCSSQSGHNTVSWYQQALGQGPQFIFQYYREEENGRGNFPPRFSGLQFPNYSSELNVNALELDDSALYLCASSTPGQGDAFFGQGTRLTVV.

V usage is TRBV7-9 and J usage is TRBJ2-3, with 10 bases that match TRBD2. The CDR3 length is 15 residues. Per the germline V gene, CDR1 is SEHNR and CDR2 is FQNEAQ (reference sequence). The V and J ends lost 2 bases and 6 bases, in that order; junction bases with no gene match: 5. In DNA, the CDR3 is TGTGCCAGCAGCTTACTCTCAGCGGGAGGGGATACGCAGTATTTT. Its protein product is CASSLLSAGGDTQYF.

The chain combines TRBV9 with TRBJ1-2; the match to TRBD1 covers 8 bases. V was pared by 3 bases and J by 6 bases, with 7 bases of the junction left unmatched. Germline CDR1 and CDR2: SGDLS and YYNGEE. The CDR3 is 14 residues long. CDR3 nucleotides: TGTGCCAGCAGCGAGTTGGACAGGGTCGATGGCTACACCTTC. Translated: CASSELDRVDGYTF.